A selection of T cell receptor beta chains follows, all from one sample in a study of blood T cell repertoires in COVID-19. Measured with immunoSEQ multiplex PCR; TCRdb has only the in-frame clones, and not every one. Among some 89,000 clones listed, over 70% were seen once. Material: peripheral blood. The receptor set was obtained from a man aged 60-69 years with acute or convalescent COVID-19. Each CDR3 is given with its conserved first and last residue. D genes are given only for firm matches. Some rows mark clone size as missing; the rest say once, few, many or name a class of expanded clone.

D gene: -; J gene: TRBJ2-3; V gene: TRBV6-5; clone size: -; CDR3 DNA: TGTGCCAGCAGTTACGCTAATTCCCAGGGGTTGAATACGCAGTATTTT; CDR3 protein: CASSYANSQGLNTQYF
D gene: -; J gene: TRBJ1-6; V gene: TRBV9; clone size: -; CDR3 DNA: TGTGCCAGCAGCGGACAGGCAAATCATTCACCCCTCCACTTT; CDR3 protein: CASSGQANHSPLHF
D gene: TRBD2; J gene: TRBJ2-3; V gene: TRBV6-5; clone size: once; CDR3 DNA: TGTGCCAGCAGTCCAACTAGCGGGAGGCTGTATTTT; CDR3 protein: CASSPTSGRLYF
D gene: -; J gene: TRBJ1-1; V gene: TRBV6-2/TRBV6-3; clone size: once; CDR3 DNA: TGTGCCAGCAGTTCGGACTTTAACACTGAAGCTTTCTTT; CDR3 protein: CASSSDFNTEAFF
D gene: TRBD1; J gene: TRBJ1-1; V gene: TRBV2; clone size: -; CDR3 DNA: TGTGCCAGCAGTGTTCGACAGGGGGGTGAAGCTTTCTTT; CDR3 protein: CASSVRQGGEAFF
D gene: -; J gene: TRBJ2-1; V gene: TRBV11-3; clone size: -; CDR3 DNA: TGTGCCAGCAGCTCAGGGGTCGGAGCCTACAATGAGCAGTTCTTC; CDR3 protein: CASSSGVGAYNEQFF
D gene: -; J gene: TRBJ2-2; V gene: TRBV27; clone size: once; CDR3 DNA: TGTGCCAGCAGTCTACTGGGCACGAACACCGGGGAGCTGTTTTTT; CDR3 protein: CASSLLGTNTGELFF
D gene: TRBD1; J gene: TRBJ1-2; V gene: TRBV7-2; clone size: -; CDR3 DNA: TGTGCCAGCAGCCAACAGGACAGGGGATATGGCTACACCTTC; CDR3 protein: CASSQQDRGYGYTF
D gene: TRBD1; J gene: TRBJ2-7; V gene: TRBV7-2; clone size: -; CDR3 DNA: TGTGCCAGCAGCCCATCCGGGACAGGATCGTTGGAGCAGTACTTC; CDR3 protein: CASSPSGTGSLEQYF
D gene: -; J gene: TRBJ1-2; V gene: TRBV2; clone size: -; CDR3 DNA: TGTGCCAGCAGTGCCAGTAACTATGGCTACACCTTC; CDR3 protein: CASSASNYGYTF
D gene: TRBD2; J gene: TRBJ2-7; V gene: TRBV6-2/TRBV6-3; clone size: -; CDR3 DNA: TGTGCCAGCAGTTACTCGGAGCGGGAGGGCCTCGAGCAGTACTTC; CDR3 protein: CASSYSEREGLEQYF
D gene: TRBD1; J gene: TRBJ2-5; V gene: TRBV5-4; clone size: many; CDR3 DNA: TGTGCCAGCAGCCTCCGGGACAGAGAGACCCAGTACTTC; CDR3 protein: CASSLRDRETQYF
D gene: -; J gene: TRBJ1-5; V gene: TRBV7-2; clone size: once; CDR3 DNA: TGTGCCAGCAGCTTAGCAGGGGCTAGGAATCAGCCCCAGCATTTT; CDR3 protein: CASSLAGARNQPQHF
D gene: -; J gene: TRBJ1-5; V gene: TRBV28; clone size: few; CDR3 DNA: TGTGCCAGCAGTTTAAATACTTACCAGCCCCAGCATTTT; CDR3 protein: CASSLNTYQPQHF
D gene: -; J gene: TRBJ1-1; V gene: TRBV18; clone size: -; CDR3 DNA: TGTGCCAGCTCACCATCGACAGGCGTGAACACTGAAGCTTTCTTT; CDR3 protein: CASSPSTGVNTEAFF
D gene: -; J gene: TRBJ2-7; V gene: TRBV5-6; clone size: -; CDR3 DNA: TGTGCCAGCAGCTTTTTTACTACTAATGAGCAGTACTTC; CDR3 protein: CASSFFTTNEQYF
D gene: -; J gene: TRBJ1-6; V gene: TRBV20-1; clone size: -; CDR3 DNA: TGCAGTGCTAGTTTACAGGATAATTCACCCCTCCACTTT; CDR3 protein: CSASLQDNSPLHF
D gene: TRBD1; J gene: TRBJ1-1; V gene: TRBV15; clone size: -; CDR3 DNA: TGTGCCACCAGCCCACAGGGGTATGCTGAAGCTTTCTTT; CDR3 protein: CATSPQGYAEAFF
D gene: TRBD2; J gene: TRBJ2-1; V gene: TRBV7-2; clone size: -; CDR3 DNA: TGTGCCAGCAGCTCACCCCCGGGGAGCGGGAGATTCGGCGAGCAGTTCTTC; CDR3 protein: CASSSPPGSGRFGEQFF
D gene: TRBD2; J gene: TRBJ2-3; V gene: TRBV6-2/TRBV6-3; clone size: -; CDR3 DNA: TGTGCCAGCAGTTACAGGCCTAGCGGGAGGATTGCAGATACGCAGTATTTT; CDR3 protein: CASSYRPSGRIADTQYF